This TCR beta chain was documented in a study of human T cells and chemical hapten exposure. Study overall: Small pooled library volume differences chiefly drove per-sample TCR yield variation.

Overall study findings and caveats: TCRs at a frequency above 1 in 1000 stayed unchanged with DPC sensitization.

Time point here: patch test 2, 6 weeks after DPC sensitization. Treatment noted: therapeutic diphenylcyclopropenone sensitization with weekly scalp DPC. Patches went on only after blood had been drawn each time. A single record per CDR3 protein comes from TCRdb applying MiXCR to the RACE reads. The table shows some 100,000 distinct CDR3 sequences, with approximately 9.3% occurring only once. A word on this clonotype: Its antigen is unknown.

Germline CDR1 DFQATT, CDR2 SNEGSKA (reference sequence). The CDR3 runs to 11 residues. Trimming took off 5 bases at V and 5 bases at J, with 10 bases between the two ends. The chain uses TRBV20-1 and TRBJ2-7; D unclear. This specimen was whole blood, taken in connection with sensitization to the hapten diphenylcyclopropenone (DPC). The TCR originated in a woman aged 40 to 49 with alopecia areata. Some clones in this sample may be carry-over from other donors' samples. DNA of the CDR3: TGCAGTGCTGGGGTCTGGCACGAGCAGTACTTC. Translation gives CSAGVWHEQYF.